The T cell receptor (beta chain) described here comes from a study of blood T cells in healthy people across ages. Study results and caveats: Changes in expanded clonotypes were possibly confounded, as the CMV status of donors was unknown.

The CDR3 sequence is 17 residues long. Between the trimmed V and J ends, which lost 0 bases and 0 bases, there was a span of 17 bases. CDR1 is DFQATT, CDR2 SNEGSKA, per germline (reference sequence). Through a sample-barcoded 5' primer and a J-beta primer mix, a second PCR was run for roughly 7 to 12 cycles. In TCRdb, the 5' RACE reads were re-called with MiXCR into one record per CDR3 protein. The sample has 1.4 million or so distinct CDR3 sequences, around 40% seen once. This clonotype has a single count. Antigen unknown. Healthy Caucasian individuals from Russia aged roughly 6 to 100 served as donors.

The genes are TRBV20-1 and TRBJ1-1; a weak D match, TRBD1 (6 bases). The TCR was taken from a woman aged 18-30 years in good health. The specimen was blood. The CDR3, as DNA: TGCAGTGCTAGAGATGACCGGGGGGGGGCCATGAACACTGAAGCTTTCTTT. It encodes CSARDDRGGAMNTEAFF.